These 27 T cell receptor beta chains came from one sample sequenced in a study of blood T cell repertoires in COVID-19. The data were produced by immunoSEQ multiplex PCR, yet TCRdb's version contains in-frame clones alone and is incomplete. The data hold about 76,000 clones, with over 75% observed a single time. The sequenced material came from peripheral blood. Receptors originate from a man aged 50 to 60 with COVID-19, enrolled during active disease.

V gene TRBV6-5 combines with J gene TRBJ2-7; perhaps TRBD1 as D (5 bases). Germline CDR1 MNHEY, CDR2 SVGAGI. Trimming removed 2 bases from V and 6 bases from J, with 17 bases in between. This CDR3 region has 15 residues. The CDR3 reads CASSYRFGREGEQYF. The CDR3 nucleotides are TGTGCCAGCAGTTACAGGTTCGGCAGGGAAGGCGAGCAGTACTTC.

The chain is built from TRBV13 and TRBJ1-1; D not resolved. Germline CDR1 and CDR2: PRHDT and FYEKMQ (reference sequence). The ends were cut back, 5 bases at V and 2 bases at J, with 18 bases in the middle. The CDR3 has 16 amino acids. The CDR3 DNA follows: TGTGCCAGCAGCCCACGTTTGCGGAGGGTCAACACTGAAGCTTTCTTT. The encoded protein is CASSPRLRRVNTEAFF.

The chain joins TRBV7-9 to TRBJ1-6; D remains unclear. V shed 5 bases and J shed 5 bases, with 13 bases lying between them. The germline CDR1 and CDR2 sequences are SEHNR and FQNEAQ (reference sequence). The CDR3 is 15 residues long. The CDR3 reads CASSLENSHNSPLHF. Here the CDR3 DNA reads TGTGCCAGCAGCCTAGAAAATAGTCATAATTCACCCCTCCACTTT.

The J gene is TRBJ2-1, the V gene TRBV30; 7 bases agree with TRBD2. Unmatched junction bases numbered 8, after V lost 2 bases and J lost 13 bases. Germline-derived CDR1 and CDR2 are GTSNPN and SVGIG (reference sequence). The CDR3 runs to 12 residues. CDR3 residues: CAWSTRGEAQFF. The CDR3 DNA reads TGTGCCTGGAGTACCCGGGGGGAAGCCCAGTTCTTC.

This clone appeared many times. V gene TRBV11-3 combines with J gene TRBJ2-3; no firm D call. The V gene's germline CDR1 is SGHNT and CDR2 YENEEA. This CDR3 is 13 amino acids long. The V gene lost 2 bases and the J gene lost 2 bases, with 5 bases spanning the gap. CDR3 sequence (DNA): TGTGCCAGCAGCTTATCCAACACAGATACGCAGTATTTT. Residues: CASSLSNTDTQYF.

This chain connects TRBV7-9 to TRBJ2-7; 10 nucleotides line up with TRBD1. Looked up from germline, CDR1 is SEHNR and CDR2 is FQNEAQ (reference sequence). CDR3 length: 15 residues. With V trimmed by 4 bases and J by 4 bases, 7 bases remained unmatched. The CDR3, as DNA: TGTGCCAGCAGCTCGCCGGGACAGGGGATGTACGAGCAGTACTTC. This translates into CASSSPGQGMYEQYF. The whole variable domain, remainder taken from reference TRBV7-9 and TRBJ2-7, is DTGVSQNPRHKITKRGQNVTFRCDPISEHNRLYWYRQTLGQGPEFLTYFQNEAQLEKSRLLSDRFSAERPKGSFSTLEIQRTEQGDSAMYLCASSSPGQGMYEQYFGPGTRLTVT.

The chain has TRBV7-9 and TRBJ1-2; a possible D gene is TRBD1 (6 bases). The CDR3 is made up of 14 amino acids. The germline V and J ends were trimmed by 5 bases and 0 bases, with 10 bases remaining between them. The germline CDR1 and CDR2 sequences are SEHNR and FQNEAQ (reference sequence). The CDR3: CASSLTGTNYGYTF. The DNA for the CDR3 is TGTGCCAGCAGCCTCACAGGGACTAACTATGGCTACACCTTC.

The DNA for the CDR3 is TGTGCCTGGTTGATCAGACAGGCCAGAAGGGCGATGAACACTGAAGCTTTCTTT. This codes for CAWLIRQARRAMNTEAFF. The chain couples TRBV30 to TRBJ1-1; tentatively, D is TRBD1 (6 bases). V was clipped by 5 bases and J by 0 bases, with 25 bases between them. This CDR3 comprises 18 residues. CDR1 is GTSNPN and CDR2 is SVGIG in the germline V gene (reference sequence).

This chain uses TRBV2 with TRBJ1-1; tentatively, D is TRBD1 (6 bases). The CDR3 runs to 14 residues. Between the trimmed V and J ends, which lost 4 bases and 4 bases, there was a span of 13 bases. CDR1 and CDR2 from the germline V gene are SNHLY and FYNNEI. The CDR3 protein is CASSVGGGGTEAFF. In DNA form, the CDR3 reads TGTGCCAGCAGTGTTGGGGGCGGTGGCACTGAAGCTTTCTTT.

The CDR3 bases are TGTGCCAGCAGTTACTTCACAGGGCTTATCTCTGAAGCTTTCTTT. Its translation: CASSYFTGLISEAFF. The chain recombines TRBV6-2 or TRBV6-3 with TRBJ1-1, with D perhaps matching TRBD1 (6 bases). Germline assignment: CDR1 MNHEY and CDR2 SVGEGT. Trimming took off 1 base at V and 6 bases at J, with 15 bases between the two ends. This CDR3 comprises 15 residues.

The chain couples TRBV19 to TRBJ2-5; tentatively, D is TRBD1 (5 bases). Germline V gene sequence: CDR1 LNHDA, CDR2 SQIVND (reference sequence). Trimming shortened V by 4 bases and J by 2 bases, and 20 bases separated the two germline ends. CDR3 length: 17 amino acids. CDR3 sequence: CASSSLRVGQGQETQYF. CDR3 bases: TGTGCCAGTAGTAGCCTCCGGGTGGGGCAGGGACAAGAGACCCAGTACTTC.

The chain recombines TRBV2 with TRBJ2-5; D possibly corresponds to TRBD1 (6 bases). Trimming removed 4 bases from V and 1 base from J, with 10 bases in between. The V gene's germline CDR1 is SNHLY and CDR2 FYNNEI. The CDR3 is 14 amino acids. This CDR3 is CASSVGTPQETQYF. The CDR3, as DNA: TGTGCCAGCAGTGTCGGGACACCCCAAGAGACCCAGTACTTC.

This clone was seen once. This chain connects TRBV18 to TRBJ2-1; D ambiguous. The V end lost 2 bases, the J end lost 5 bases, and 7 bases lay between the germline ends. Germline V gene lookup returns CDR1 KGHSH and CDR2 LQKENI. The CDR3 runs to 13 residues. CDR3 coding DNA: TGTGCCAGCTCACCATACTTTGACAATGAGCAGTTCTTC. This codes for CASSPYFDNEQFF.

This chain uses TRBV7-8 with TRBJ2-2, with D perhaps matching TRBD1 (6 bases). V was pared by 4 bases and J by 7 bases, with 13 bases between. This CDR3 spans 14 amino acids. Germline loops: CDR1 SGHVS, CDR2 FQNEAQ. In nucleotides, the CDR3 is TGTGCCAGCAGCTACAGGGTAATAGGCGGGGAGCTGTTTTTT. Protein sequence: CASSYRVIGGELFF.

The chain has TRBV10-3 and TRBJ1-6; 9 bases line up with TRBD1. The CDR3 loop spans 14 amino acids. The trim removed 5 bases at V and 6 bases at J, leaving 2 bases unmatched. The germline V gene has CDR1 ENHRY and CDR2 SYGVKD. Here the CDR3 DNA reads TGTGCCATCAGTCCGGGACAGGGTAATTCACCCCTCCACTTT. Residues: CAISPGQGNSPLHF.

This clone has only a few counts. CDR3 coding DNA: TGTGCCAGCTCTACAGGGGGTGGTTATCAGCCCCAGCATTTT. Translation gives CASSTGGGYQPQHF. V is TRBV2 and J is TRBJ1-5; 8 bases agree with TRBD1. This CDR3 is built from 14 residues. Germline V gene sequence: CDR1 SNHLY, CDR2 FYNNEI. Trimming cost V 8 bases and J 5 bases; bases outside gene matches: 8.

CDR3 loop: CASSLTGSGNQPQHF. CDR3 sequence (DNA): TGTGCCAGCAGCTTAACGGGGTCTGGCAATCAGCCCCAGCATTTT. The J gene is TRBJ1-5, the V gene TRBV7-9, with D unclear. Trimming shortened V by 2 bases and J by 2 bases, and 10 bases separated the two germline ends. The V gene's germline CDR1 is SEHNR and CDR2 FQNEAQ (reference sequence). This CDR3 has 15 residues.

CDR3 region: CASGGGPMNTEAFF. CDR3 bases: TGTGCCAGCGGCGGGGGCCCGATGAACACTGAAGCTTTCTTT. The rearrangement uses TRBV28 and TRBJ1-1; maybe TRBD1 (6 bases). Germline lookup yields CDR1 MDHEN and CDR2 SYDVKM. Trimming shortened V by 8 bases and J by 0 bases, and 13 bases separated the two germline ends. The CDR3 is made up of 14 amino acids. Looking up the rest from reference TRBV28 and TRBJ1-1 gives the full variable domain: DVKVTQSSRYLVKRTGEKVFLECVQDMDHENMFWYRQDPGLGLRLIYFSYDVKMKEKGDIPEGYSVSREKKERFSLILESASTNQTSMYLCASGGGPMNTEAFFGQGTRLTVV.

The gene calls are TRBV28 and TRBJ2-7, with 9 bases matching TRBD1. The CDR3 loop spans 15 amino acids. The J segment lost 6 bases and the V segment lost 6 bases, leaving 12 bases of the junction unmatched. Germline CDR1 and CDR2: MDHEN and SYDVKM. CDR3 nucleotides: TGTGCCAGCAGCCCCGGGGACAGGGTGACCGGCGAGCAGTACTTC. Protein sequence: CASSPGDRVTGEQYF.

The V and J genes are TRBV10-1 and TRBJ2-1; perhaps TRBD2 as D (5 bases). The germline V gene has CDR1 WNHNN and CDR2 SYGVQD (reference sequence). The CDR3 is made up of 16 amino acids. The V end was cut by 3 bases, the J end by 0 bases, with 12 bases between. The chain's CDR3 is CASSDVRGSSYNEQFF. DNA of the CDR3: TGCGCCAGCAGTGATGTACGGGGAAGCTCCTACAATGAGCAGTTCTTC.

The chain's CDR3 is CATSDAARSGANVLTF. CDR3 in DNA: TGTGCCACCAGTGACGCGGCCCGTTCTGGGGCCAACGTCCTGACTTTC. The V gene is TRBV24-1, the J gene TRBJ2-6, with D hard to call. The length of the CDR3 is 16 residues. Per germline, CDR1 KGHDR and CDR2 SFDVKD. Trimming took 4 bases from V and 1 from J, leaving 10 bases between them.

The chain is built from TRBV3-1 (or the pseudogene TRBV3-2) and TRBJ2-5; 13 nucleotides agree with TRBD2. The germline V gene has CDR1 LGHDT and CDR2 YNNKEL (reference sequence). Trimming at V came to 6 bases and at J to 5 bases, leaving 6 bases not matched to a gene. The CDR3 totals 15 residues. The CDR3 here is CASRRTSGRAETQYF. CDR3 DNA: TGTGCCAGCAGACGAACTAGCGGGAGGGCGGAGACCCAGTACTTC.

This clone was seen only once. The chain combines TRBV7-3 with TRBJ2-2; D perhaps matches TRBD2 (6 bases). The CDR3 length is 15 residues. V shed 4 bases and J shed 7 bases, with 16 bases lying between them. CDR1 and CDR2 (germline): SGHTA, FQGTGA. The DNA of the CDR3 is TGTGCCAGCAGCTCCAGAGTGGGGGGTAGCGGGGAGCTGTTTTTT. This codes for CASSSRVGGSGELFF.

The sample holds a few counts of this clone. The chain employs TRBV28 and TRBJ1-5; the match to TRBD1 covers 8 bases. CDR3 length equals 14 residues. After removal of 3 bases from V and 7 bases from J, the junction contained 5 bases not matched to a gene. Germline V gene data show CDR1 as MDHEN and CDR2 as SYDVKM. CDR3 sequence reads: CASSFSGGGQPQHF. The CDR3 bases are TGTGCCAGCAGTTTCTCAGGGGGCGGGCAGCCCCAGCATTTT.

The chain employs TRBV16 and TRBJ1-1; 7 nucleotides align to TRBD1. J lost 5 bases, V lost 2 bases, and 2 bases had no gene match. CDR1 and CDR2 (germline): KGHSY, FQNENV. CDR3 length: 13 residues. DNA for the CDR3: TGTGCCAGCAGCCAAGCAGGGGGTACTGAAGCTTTCTTT. Residues: CASSQAGGTEAFF.

The V and J genes are TRBV6-2 or TRBV6-3 and TRBJ2-7; 7 bases are a match to TRBD1. Germline V gene sequence: CDR1 MNHEY, CDR2 SVGEGT. Losses at the gene ends were 2 bases for V and 1 base for J; bases not matched to a gene: 8. The CDR3 extends over 16 amino acids. The CDR3 spells CASSYARQGRSYEQYF. As DNA, the CDR3 is TGTGCCAGCAGTTACGCCAGACAGGGAAGATCCTACGAGCAGTACTTC.

The gene calls are TRBV21-1 and TRBJ1-1. TRBV21-1 is shown as a pseudogene. The CDR3 consists of 17 residues. CDR3 residues: CASSKAGGTHMNTEAFF. CDR3 sequence (DNA): TGTGCCAGCAGCAAAGCGGGGGGGACCCACATGAACACTGAAGCTTTCTTT.